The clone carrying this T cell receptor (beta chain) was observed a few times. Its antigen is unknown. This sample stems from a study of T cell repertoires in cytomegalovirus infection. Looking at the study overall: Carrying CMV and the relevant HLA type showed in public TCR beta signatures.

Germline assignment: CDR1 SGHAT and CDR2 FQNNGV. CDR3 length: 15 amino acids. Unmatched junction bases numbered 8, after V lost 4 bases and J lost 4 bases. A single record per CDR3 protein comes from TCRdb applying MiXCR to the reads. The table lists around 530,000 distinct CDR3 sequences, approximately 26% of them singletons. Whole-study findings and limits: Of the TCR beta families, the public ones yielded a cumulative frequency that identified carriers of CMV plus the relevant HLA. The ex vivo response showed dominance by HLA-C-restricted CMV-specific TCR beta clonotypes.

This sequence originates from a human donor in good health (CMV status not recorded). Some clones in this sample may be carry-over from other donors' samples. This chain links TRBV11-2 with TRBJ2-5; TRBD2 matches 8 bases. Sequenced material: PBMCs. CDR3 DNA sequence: TGTGCCAGCAGCTCGCCGGGAGGGCCCAGAGAGACCCAGTACTTC. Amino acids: CASSSPGGPRETQYF.